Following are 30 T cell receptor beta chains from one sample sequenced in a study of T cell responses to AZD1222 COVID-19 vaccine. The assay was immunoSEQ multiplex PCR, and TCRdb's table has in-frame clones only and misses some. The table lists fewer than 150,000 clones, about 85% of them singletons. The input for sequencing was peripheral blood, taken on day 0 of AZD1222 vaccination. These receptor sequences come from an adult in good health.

The CDR3 DNA reads as TGTGCCAGCAGTTACAAGGGGGCGAACGAGCAGTACTTC. Protein product: CASSYKGANEQYF. This chain connects TRBV6-5 to TRBJ2-7; 7 nucleotides line up with TRBD1. The CDR3 is 13 amino acids. The germline V gene encodes CDR1 MNHEY and CDR2 SVGAGI. Germline trimming cut 2 bases from V and 5 bases from J; bases unmatched to any gene: 3.

The CDR3 coding sequence is TGTGCCAGCAGCTTACAGGGGTGGGGCAGGATCCTTTATGGCTACACCTTC. Residues: CASSLQGWGRILYGYTF. The chain carries TRBV11-3 and TRBJ1-2, with D possibly TRBD1 on 6 matching bases. V shed 2 bases and J shed 5 bases, with 21 bases lying between them. Germline CDR1 reads SGHNT; CDR2 reads YENEEA. This CDR3 has 17 amino acids.

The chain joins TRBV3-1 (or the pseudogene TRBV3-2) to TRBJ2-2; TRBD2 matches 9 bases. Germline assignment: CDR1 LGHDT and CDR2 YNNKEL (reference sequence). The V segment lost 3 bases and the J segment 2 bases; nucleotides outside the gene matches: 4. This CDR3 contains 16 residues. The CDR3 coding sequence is TGTGCCAGCAGCCATGTAGCGGGGGAAAACACCGGGGAGCTGTTTTTT. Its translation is CASSHVAGENTGELFF.

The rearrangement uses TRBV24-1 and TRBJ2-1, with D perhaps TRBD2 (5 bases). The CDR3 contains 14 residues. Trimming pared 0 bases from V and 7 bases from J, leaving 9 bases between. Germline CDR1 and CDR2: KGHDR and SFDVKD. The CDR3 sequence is CATSDLTPGNEQFF. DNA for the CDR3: TGTGCCACCAGTGATTTGACTCCGGGGAATGAGCAGTTCTTC.

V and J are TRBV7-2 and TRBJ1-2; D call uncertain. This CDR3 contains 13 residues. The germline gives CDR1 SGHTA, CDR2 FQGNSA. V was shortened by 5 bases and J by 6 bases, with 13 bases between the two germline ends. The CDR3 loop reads CASSLGRVDGYTF. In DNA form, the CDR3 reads TGTGCCAGCAGCCTTGGACGGGTAGATGGCTACACCTTC.

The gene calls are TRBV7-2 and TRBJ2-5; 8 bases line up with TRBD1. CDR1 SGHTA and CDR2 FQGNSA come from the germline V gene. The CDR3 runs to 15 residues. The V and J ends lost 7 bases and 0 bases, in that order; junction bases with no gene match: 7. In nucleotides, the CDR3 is TGTGCCAGCACTCAGGGGGCAGCGGACCAAGAGACCCAGTACTTC. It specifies CASTQGAADQETQYF.

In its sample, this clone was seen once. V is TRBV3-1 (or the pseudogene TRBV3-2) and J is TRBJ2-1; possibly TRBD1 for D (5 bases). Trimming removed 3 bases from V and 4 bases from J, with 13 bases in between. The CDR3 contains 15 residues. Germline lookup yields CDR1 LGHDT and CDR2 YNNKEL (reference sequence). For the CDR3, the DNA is TGTGCCAGCAGCCATTCGTGGCAGGGTTACAATGAGCAGTTCTTC. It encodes CASSHSWQGYNEQFF.

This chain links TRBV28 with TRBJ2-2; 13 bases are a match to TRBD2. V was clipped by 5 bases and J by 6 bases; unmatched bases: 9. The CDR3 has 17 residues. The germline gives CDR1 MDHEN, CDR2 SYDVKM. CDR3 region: CASSRTSGGPRAGELFF. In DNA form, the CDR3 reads TGTGCCAGCAGTCGGACTAGCGGGGGACCGCGCGCCGGGGAGCTGTTTTTT.

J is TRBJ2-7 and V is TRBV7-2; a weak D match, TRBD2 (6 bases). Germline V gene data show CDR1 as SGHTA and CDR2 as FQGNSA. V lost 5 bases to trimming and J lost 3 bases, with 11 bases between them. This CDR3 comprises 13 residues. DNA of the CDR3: TGTGCCAGCAGCGAGACTAGGGTCTACGAGCAGTACTTC. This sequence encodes CASSETRVYEQYF.

CDR3 bases: TGTGCCAGCCGGTTAAGCACAGATACGCAGTATTTT. Amino acid sequence: CASRLSTDTQYF. The rearrangement uses TRBV2 and TRBJ2-3; D is undetermined. Looked up from germline, CDR1 is SNHLY and CDR2 is FYNNEI. The CDR3 extends over 12 amino acids. The V end lost 8 bases, the J end lost 0 bases, and 6 bases lay between the germline ends.

CDR3 loop: CASSPRLDRAANIQYF. The CDR3 coding sequence is TGTGCCAGCAGCCCGAGATTGGACAGGGCAGCAAACATTCAGTACTTC. This chain joins TRBV3-1 (or the pseudogene TRBV3-2) and TRBJ2-4; 8 nucleotides align to TRBD1. This CDR3 has 16 residues. Losses at the gene ends were 4 bases for V and 6 bases for J; bases not matched to a gene: 11. Germline V gene sequence: CDR1 LGHDT, CDR2 YNNKEL (reference sequence).

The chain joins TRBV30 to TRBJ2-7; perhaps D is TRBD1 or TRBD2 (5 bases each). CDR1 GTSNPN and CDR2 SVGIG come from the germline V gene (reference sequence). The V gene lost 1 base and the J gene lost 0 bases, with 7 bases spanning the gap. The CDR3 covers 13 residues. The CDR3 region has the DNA TGTGCCTGGAGTGCCGGGGCCTCCTACGAGCAGTACTTC. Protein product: CAWSAGASYEQYF.

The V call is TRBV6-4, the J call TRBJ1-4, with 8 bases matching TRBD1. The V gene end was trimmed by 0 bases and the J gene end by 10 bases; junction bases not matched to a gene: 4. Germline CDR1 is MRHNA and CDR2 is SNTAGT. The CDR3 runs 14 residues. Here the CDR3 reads CASSDSTTGGKLFF. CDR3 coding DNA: TGTGCCAGCAGTGACTCGACAACAGGGGGAAAACTGTTTTTT.

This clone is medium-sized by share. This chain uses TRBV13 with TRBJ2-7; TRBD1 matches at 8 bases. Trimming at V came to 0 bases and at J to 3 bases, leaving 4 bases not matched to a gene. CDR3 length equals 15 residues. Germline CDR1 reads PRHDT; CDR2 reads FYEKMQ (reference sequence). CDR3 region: CASSLGGTGNYEQYF. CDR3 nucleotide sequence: TGTGCCAGCAGCTTAGGCGGGACAGGAAACTACGAGCAGTACTTC.

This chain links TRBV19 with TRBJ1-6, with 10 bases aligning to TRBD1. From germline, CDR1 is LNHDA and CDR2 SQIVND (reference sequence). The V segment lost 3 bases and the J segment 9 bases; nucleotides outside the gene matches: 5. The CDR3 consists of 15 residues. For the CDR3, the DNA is TGTGCCAGTAGTATTGCGGGACAGGGGACTTCACCCCTCCACTTT. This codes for CASSIAGQGTSPLHF.

The CDR3 protein is CASSLNPAGTELYTF. For the CDR3, the DNA is TGTGCCAGCAGCCTGAATCCGGCCGGGACAGAACTCTACACCTTC. The rearrangement joins TRBV7-2 to TRBJ1-2, with 7 nucleotides matching TRBD1. The CDR3 is 15 amino acids. V lost 5 bases to trimming and J lost 10 bases; unmatched junction nucleotides: 16. Per germline, CDR1 SGHTA and CDR2 FQGNSA.

DNA for the CDR3: TGTGCCAGCAGCGGACCCGGGACAGGGTCAGGGTCACCCCTCCACTTT. Amino acids: CASSGPGTGSGSPLHF. The genes are TRBV9 and TRBJ1-6; 9 bases line up with TRBD1. V gave up 3 bases and J gave up 10 bases; unmatched junction bases: 11. Germline V CDR1 and CDR2: SGDLS, YYNGEE. The CDR3 contains 16 residues.

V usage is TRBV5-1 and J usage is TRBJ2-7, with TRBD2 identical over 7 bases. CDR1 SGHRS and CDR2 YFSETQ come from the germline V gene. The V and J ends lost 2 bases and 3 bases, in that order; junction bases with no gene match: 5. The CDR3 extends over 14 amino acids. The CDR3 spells CASSFKRGDYEQYF. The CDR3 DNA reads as TGCGCCAGCAGCTTTAAGCGGGGAGACTACGAGCAGTACTTC.

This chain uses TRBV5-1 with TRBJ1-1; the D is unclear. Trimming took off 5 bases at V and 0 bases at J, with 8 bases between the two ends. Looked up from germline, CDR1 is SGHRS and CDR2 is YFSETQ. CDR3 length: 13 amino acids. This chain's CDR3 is CASRENMNTEAFF. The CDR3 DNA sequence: TGCGCCAGCAGGGAGAACATGAACACTGAAGCTTTCTTT.

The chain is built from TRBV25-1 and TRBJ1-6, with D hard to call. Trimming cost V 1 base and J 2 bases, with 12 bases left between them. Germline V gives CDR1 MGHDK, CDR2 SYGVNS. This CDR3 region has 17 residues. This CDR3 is CASSELAGSAYNSPLHF. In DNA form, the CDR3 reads TGTGCCAGCAGTGAATTAGCGGGGAGCGCCTATAATTCACCCCTCCACTTT.

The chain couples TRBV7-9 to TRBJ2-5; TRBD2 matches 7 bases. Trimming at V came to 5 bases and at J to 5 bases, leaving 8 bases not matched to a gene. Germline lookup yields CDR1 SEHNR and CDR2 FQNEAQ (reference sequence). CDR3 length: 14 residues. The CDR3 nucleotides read TGTGCCAGCAGCACGGGGGACGGGAGGGAGACCCAGTACTTC. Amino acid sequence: CASSTGDGRETQYF.

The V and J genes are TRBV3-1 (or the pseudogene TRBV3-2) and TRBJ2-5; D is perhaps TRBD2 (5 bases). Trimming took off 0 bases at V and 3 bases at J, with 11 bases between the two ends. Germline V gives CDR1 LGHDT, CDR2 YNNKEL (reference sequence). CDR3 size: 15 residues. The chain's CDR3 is CASSQEGGLKETQYF. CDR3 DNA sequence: TGTGCCAGCAGCCAAGAGGGCGGACTCAAAGAGACCCAGTACTTC.

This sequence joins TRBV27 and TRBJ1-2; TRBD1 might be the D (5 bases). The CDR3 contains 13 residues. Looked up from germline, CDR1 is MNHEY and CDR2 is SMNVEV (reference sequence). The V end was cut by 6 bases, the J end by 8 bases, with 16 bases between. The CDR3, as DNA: TGTGCCAGCAGCCCGACAGTGTTGAGCGGCTACACCTTC. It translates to CASSPTVLSGYTF.

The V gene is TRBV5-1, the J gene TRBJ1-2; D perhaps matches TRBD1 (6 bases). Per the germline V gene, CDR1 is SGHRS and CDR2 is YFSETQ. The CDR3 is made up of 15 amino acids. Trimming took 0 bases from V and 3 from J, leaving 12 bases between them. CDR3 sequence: CASSLDPGVDYGYTF. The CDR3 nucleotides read TGCGCCAGCAGCTTGGACCCAGGGGTGGACTATGGCTACACCTTC.

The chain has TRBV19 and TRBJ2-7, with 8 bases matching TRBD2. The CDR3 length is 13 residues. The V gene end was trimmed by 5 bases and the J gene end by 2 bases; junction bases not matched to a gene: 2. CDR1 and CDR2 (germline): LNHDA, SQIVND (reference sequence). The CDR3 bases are TGTGCCAGTAGTCGGGGGGGGGCCTACGAGCAGTACTTC. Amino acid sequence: CASSRGGAYEQYF.

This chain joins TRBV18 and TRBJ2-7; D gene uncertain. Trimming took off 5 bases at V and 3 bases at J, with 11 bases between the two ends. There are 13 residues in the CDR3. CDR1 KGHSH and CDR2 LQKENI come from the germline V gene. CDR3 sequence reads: CASSASGFYEQYF. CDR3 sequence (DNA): TGTGCCAGCTCAGCCTCCGGTTTCTACGAGCAGTACTTC.

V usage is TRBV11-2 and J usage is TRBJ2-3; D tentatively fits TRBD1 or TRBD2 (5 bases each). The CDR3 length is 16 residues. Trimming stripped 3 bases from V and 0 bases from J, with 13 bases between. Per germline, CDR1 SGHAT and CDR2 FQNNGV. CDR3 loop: CASSLGTFASTDTQYF. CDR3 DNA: TGTGCCAGCAGCTTGGGGACCTTTGCTAGCACAGATACGCAGTATTTT.

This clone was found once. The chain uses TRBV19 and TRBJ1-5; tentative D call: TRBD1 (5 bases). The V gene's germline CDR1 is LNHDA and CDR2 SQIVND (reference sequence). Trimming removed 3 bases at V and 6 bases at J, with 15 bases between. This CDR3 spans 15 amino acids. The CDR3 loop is CASSIQGDRSQPQHF. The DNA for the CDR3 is TGTGCCAGTAGTATCCAAGGGGATAGGAGTCAGCCCCAGCATTTT.

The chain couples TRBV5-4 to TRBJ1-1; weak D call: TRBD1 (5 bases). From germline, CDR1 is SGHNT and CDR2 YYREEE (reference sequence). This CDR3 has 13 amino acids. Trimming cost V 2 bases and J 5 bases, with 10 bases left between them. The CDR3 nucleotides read TGTGCCAGCAGCTTTGAGGGGACGACTGAAGCTTTCTTT. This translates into CASSFEGTTEAFF.

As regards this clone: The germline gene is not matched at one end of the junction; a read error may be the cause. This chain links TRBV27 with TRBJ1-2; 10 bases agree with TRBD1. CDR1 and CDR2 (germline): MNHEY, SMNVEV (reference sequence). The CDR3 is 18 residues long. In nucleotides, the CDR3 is TGTGCCAGCACTTTATCGACCCCCAGGACAGGGGGTATCTATGGCTACACCTTC. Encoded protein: CASTLSTPRTGGIYGYTF.